This entry concerns a single T cell receptor (beta chain). This clone's antigen is unknown. Base qualities were left out, and no much larger clone turns up one base away. The immunoSEQ Assay, a bias-controlled multiplex PCR, was used to amplify TCRbeta CDR3 regions from genomic DNA. In the authors' own workflow: Within the assay, amplification of reference gene primers was used to estimate how many nucleated cells each sample contained. To quantify the absolute abundance of each unique TCRbeta CDR3 rearrangement, sequence reads were collapsed and filtered. For each sample, productive Simpson clonality was calculated by taking the square root of Simpson's diversity index across productive rearrangements. TCRdb mirrors the immuneACCESS table, restricted to in-frame sequences. Some clones are absent from its copies; in checked studies, under half trace to an unresolved V gene, and the reason for the others is unknown. The DNA gave D and trimming, while V, J and clone size come from that table. The sample profile shows tens of thousands of clones; approximately 84% of them were found once. About 4.4% of the sample belongs to the ten largest clones.

This record belongs to a study of blood T cell repertoires in COVID-19 (dated by TCRdb to the early 2020s). Study-wide context: Samples covering the acute and convalescent phases of COVID-19 were provided by collaborators in the United States, Italy and Spain. The material from the prospective study consisted of cDNA or gDNA derived from T cells, B-cell-depleted T cells, or PBMCs. Subjects who had been exposed to COVID-19, were actively infected with it, or had recovered from it provided the deeply sampled blood TCRbeta repertoires that made up the dataset. The repertoires were released in a freely available public database meant as a resource for research on the immune response to SARS-CoV-2. The samples were drawn from the first 160 participants of the ongoing ImmuneRACE study and from 1,254 subjects provided by 6 global collaborators. A de-identified subject ID, COVID-19 status, age in years and sex were almost always included in the sample metadata. Where available, HLA class I and class II types were obtained from metadata supplied by the sample provider rather than from assay-based typing. Paper-wide results and their limitations: How much clinical and demographic metadata was included differed by source and by participant, and the metadata was provided uncurated.

V is pruned by 4 bases and J by 6 bases, leaving 18 bases of the junction without a gene match. Measured from the cysteine to the phenylalanine, the CDR3 is 17 residues long. Only CDR3 DNA remains: 51 bases, in frame from the first base. Via the germline V gene (reference sequence), CDR1 is SEHNR and CDR2 FQNEAQ. The collaborating institutions used their own protocols to collect whole blood in K2EDTA tubes. For TCRbeta analysis, collaborators shipped samples as frozen whole blood, isolated PBMCs, or DNA extracted from either of those sample types. The sequence came from a woman aged 60-75 years with acute or convalescent COVID-19. The rearranged segments are TRBV7-9 and TRBJ2-7; TRBD1 matches 7 bases in the middle. Sequencing was done on a sample of peripheral blood. Here is the DNA: TGTGCCAGCAGCTCCTGGGTTACAGGGGTCGTAACGTCCGAGCAGTACTTC. Translated, it reads CASSSWVTGVVTSEQYF.